Reported below is one T cell receptor (beta chain). Its target is not known. Assay used: immunoSEQ multiplex PCR; TCRdb lists only in-frame clones, some missing. This table holds some 35,000 clones, 75% to 90% found once. This entry comes from a study of PD-1 blockade in classical Hodgkin lymphoma. Study observations and caveats: The study reported lower baseline TCR diversity in newly diagnosed patients than in healthy donors.

Time point noted: newly diagnosed, previously untreated cHL patient sample. CD4+ T cells were purified from thawed PBMCs by magnetic negative selection. CDR3 length: 15 residues. In germline, CDR1 is KGHSH, CDR2 LQKENI. V lost 6 bases and J lost 1, with 15 bases in between. J is TRBJ1-1 and V is TRBV18, with D hard to call. The sequence came from a human donor with classical Hodgkin lymphoma. Sequenced input: CD4+ T cells from blood. Here the CDR3 DNA reads TGTGCCAGCTCGCCTCGGGAACTTACGAACACTGAAGCTTTCTTT. Amino acid sequence: CASSPRELTNTEAFF.